In its sample, the clone carrying this T cell receptor (beta chain) was seen a few times. TCRdb reanalysed the 5' RACE reads using MiXCR and keeps one entry per CDR3 protein. The table records about 190,000 distinct CDR3 sequences, about 17% of them present only once. This sample is drawn from a study of T-cell memory formation after mild COVID-19. Study at large: The study found TCR clusters largely donor specific.

V lost 3 bases and J lost 0, with 18 bases in between. Germline lookup yields CDR1 LNHNV and CDR2 YYDKDF (reference sequence). The CDR3 length is 18 residues. Sequenced: PBMCs or a T cell subset sorted from them (not recorded which). This clonotype was obtained from an adult woman who had mild COVID-19 (a few samples of this study predate the infection). Cell type and time point are not known. This chain links TRBV15 with TRBJ2-1; D gene uncertain. CDR3 sequence: CATSSRGRNAHSYNEQFF. CDR3 DNA: TGTGCCACCAGCAGTCGTGGAAGGAACGCCCACTCCTACAATGAGCAGTTCTTC.